This record looks at one T cell receptor (beta chain) sequence and its context. The assay was immunoSEQ multiplex PCR, and TCRdb's table has in-frame clones only and misses some. The repertoire holds some 1,600,000 clones, around 98% seen once, with roughly 0.45% in the top ten. These data belong to a study of shared clonotypes between healthy human individuals. CDR1 is LGHNA, CDR2 YSLEER, per germline. The germline V and J ends were trimmed by 0 bases and 5 bases, with 19 bases remaining between them. The CDR3 spans 17 residues. The rearrangement uses TRBV4-3 and TRBJ2-5; possibly TRBD2 for D (7 bases). The sequence was collected from a man aged 25-40 years in good health. What was sequenced was naive CD4+ T cells sorted from blood. The subset: CD45RA+ positively selected. CDR3 bases: TGCGCCAGCAGCCAAGATTTCGTGCGGGGGCTGGTGGAGACCCAGTACTTC. It yields the protein CASSQDFVRGLVETQYF.